The subject of this entry is one T cell receptor (beta chain). Its specificity is not known. This record belongs to a study of shared clonotypes between healthy human individuals. Measured with immunoSEQ multiplex PCR; TCRdb has only the in-frame clones, and not every one. The data contain over a million clones, roughly 80% of them singletons. The CDR3 contains 17 residues. Germline trimming cut 7 bases from V and 6 bases from J; bases unmatched to any gene: 15. The germline V gene has CDR1 LNHDA and CDR2 SQIVND (reference sequence). Study outcomes and limitations: Researchers sampled only blood; tissue repertoires likely differ.

Material: memory CD4+ T cells sorted from blood. Noted subset: CD45RA-negative fraction. The V and J genes are TRBV19 and TRBJ2-2; 9 nucleotides agree with TRBD2. This TCR was sampled from a man younger than 30 in good health. This CDR3 reads CASTYDRSGRKAGELFF. In DNA, the CDR3 is TGTGCCAGTACGTATGATAGGAGCGGGAGGAAGGCCGGGGAGCTGTTTTTT.